The T cell receptor (beta chain) under discussion was sequenced for a study of cytomegalovirus exposure and HLA in healthy donors. PCR involved 60 Vbeta and 13 Jbeta primers. Method: immunoSEQ multiplex PCR; TCRdb's copy keeps in-frame clones and lacks some. The sample has roughly 150,000 clones, 83% seen once. The sample was PBMCs. The TCR sequence derives from a man aged 50 or older in good health and CMV-seropositive.

The CDR3 DNA reads TGTGCCAGCAGCCCACTTGACAATGAGCAGTTCTTC. It codes for CASSPLDNEQFF. V usage is TRBV7-9 and J usage is TRBJ2-1; no reliable D call. This CDR3 has 12 residues. V lost 5 bases, J lost 5 bases, and 7 bases lay in between. Germline lookup yields CDR1 SEHNR and CDR2 FQNEAQ (reference sequence).